This TCR beta chain was sequenced during a study of siplizumab effects on memory and regulatory T cells. The CDR3 is 14 amino acids. Per germline, CDR1 MNHEY and CDR2 SVGAGI. V dropped 2 bases and J dropped 3 bases, with 9 bases sitting between them. Method: immunoSEQ multiplex PCR; TCRdb's copy keeps in-frame clones and lacks some. Among 97,000 or so clones listed, 80% to 95% were seen once. Sequencing used CD4+ T cells sorted from blood. The source of this sequence is a human donor in good health. This chain uses TRBV6-5 with TRBJ2-3; D not resolved. CDR3 protein: CASSYSRATDTQYF. The CDR3 DNA sequence: TGTGCCAGCAGTTACAGTCGAGCGACAGATACGCAGTATTTT.